This T cell receptor (beta chain) was sequenced during a study of blood T cells in healthy people across ages. A second roughly 6 to 11 cycle PCR used barcoded and J-beta primers. Using its own MiXCR run on the 5' RACE reads, TCRdb lists one record per CDR3 protein. The table shows over 550,000 distinct CDR3 sequences, with about 30% occurring only once. This clonotype has ten or more counts. Its antigen is unknown. Trimming took 5 bases from V and 0 from J, leaving 11 bases between them. Germline assignment: CDR1 MDHEN and CDR2 SYDVKM. The CDR3 loop spans 14 amino acids. Whole-study results and caveats: Changes in expanded clonotypes were possibly confounded, as the CMV status of donors was unknown.

This sequence joins TRBV28 and TRBJ2-7, with D possibly matching TRBD2 (5 bases). This clonotype was obtained from an elderly woman in good health. Source material: blood. The CDR3 here is CASSLRGLSYEQYF. The CDR3 region has the DNA TGTGCCAGCAGTCTCCGAGGGCTCTCCTACGAGCAGTACTTC.